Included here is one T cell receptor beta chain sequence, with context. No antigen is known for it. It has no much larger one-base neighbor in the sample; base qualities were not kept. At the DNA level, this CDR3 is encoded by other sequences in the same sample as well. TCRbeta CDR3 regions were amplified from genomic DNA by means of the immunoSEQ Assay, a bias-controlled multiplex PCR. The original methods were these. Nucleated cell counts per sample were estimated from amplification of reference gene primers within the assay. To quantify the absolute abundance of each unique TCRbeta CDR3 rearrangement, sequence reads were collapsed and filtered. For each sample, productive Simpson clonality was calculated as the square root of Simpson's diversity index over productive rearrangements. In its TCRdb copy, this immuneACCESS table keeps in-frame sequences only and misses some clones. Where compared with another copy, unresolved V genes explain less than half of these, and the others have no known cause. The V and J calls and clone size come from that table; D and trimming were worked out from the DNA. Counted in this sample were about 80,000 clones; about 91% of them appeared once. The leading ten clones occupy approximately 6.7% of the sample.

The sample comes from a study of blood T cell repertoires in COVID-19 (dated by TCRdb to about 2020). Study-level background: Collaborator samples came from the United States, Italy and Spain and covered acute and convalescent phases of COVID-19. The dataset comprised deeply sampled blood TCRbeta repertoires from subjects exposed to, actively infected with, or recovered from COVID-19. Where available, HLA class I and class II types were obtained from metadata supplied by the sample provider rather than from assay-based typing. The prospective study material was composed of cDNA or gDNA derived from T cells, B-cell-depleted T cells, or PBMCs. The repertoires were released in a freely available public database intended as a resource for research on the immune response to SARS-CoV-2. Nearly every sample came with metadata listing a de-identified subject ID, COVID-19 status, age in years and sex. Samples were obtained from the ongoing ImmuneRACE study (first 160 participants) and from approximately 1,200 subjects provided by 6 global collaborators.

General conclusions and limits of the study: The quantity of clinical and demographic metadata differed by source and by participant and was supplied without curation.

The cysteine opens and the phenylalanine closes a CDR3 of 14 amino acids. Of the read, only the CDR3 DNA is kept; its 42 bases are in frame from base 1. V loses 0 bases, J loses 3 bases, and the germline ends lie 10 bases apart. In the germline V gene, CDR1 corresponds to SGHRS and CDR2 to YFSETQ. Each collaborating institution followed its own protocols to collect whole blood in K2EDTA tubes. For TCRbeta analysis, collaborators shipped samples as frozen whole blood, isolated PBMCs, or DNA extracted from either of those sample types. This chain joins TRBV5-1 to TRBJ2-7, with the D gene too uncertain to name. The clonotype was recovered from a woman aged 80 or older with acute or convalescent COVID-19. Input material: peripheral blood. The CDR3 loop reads CASSLGSSGYEQYF. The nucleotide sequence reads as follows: TGCGCCAGCAGCTTGGGTTCCTCAGGCTACGAGCAGTACTTC.